Listed below are T cell receptor beta chains from one sample, sequenced in a study of T-cell memory formation after mild COVID-19. MiXCR, applied by TCRdb to the 5' RACE reads, yields one record per CDR3 protein. Of 250,000 to 300,000 distinct CDR3 sequences listed, 7% to 10% were seen once; the top ten hold roughly 22%. Sequencing was done on a sample of PBMCs or a T cell subset sorted from them (not recorded which). The receptors stem from a man younger than 35 who had mild COVID-19 (a few samples of this study predate the infection). Cell type and time point are not known. CDR3s leave out the opening cysteine and the closing phenylalanine or tryptophan.

V gene,CDR3 protein
TRBV4-2,ASSQDGSGGASGEQF
TRBV5-4,ASSLDRVSTDTQY
TRBV10-3,ASGGTLGEKLF
TRBV6-6,ARTEGGSSYEQY
TRBV5-1,ASGIHRGNTGELF
TRBV3-1,ASSQDLGTGGETQY
TRBV4-2,ASSQDRGFYNEQF
TRBV20-1,SAQSGSNQPQH
TRBV7-2,ASSPRLAETQY
TRBV4-1,ASSQRQALTPQH
TRBV5-4,ASPLGRGYQGADTQY
TRBV5-1,ASILQTSGEAF
TRBV20-1,SASTGTEQF
TRBV5-1,ASSLRPSGGYEQY
TRBV20-1,TYEGPGTEAF
TRBV5-4,ASSSASAGEQF
TRBV4-2,ASSQGGRGRKGSPLH
TRBV5-1,ASNSNPGGNTEAF
TRBV4-1,ASSHMHGGRTNEKLF
TRBV2,ASRSDPNTEAF
TRBV5-1,ASSLVAVGSPLH
TRBV12-3/TRBV12-4,ASTRMGNQPQH
TRBV6-6,ASTEQFSGNTIY
TRBV5-6,ASSPPLAGFTDTQY
TRBV27,ASSFRGGPYGYT
TRBV4-2,ASSPQVGAGQETQY
TRBV6-2/TRBV6-3,ASTLDRGFQPQH
TRBV9,ASSVAESEQY
TRBV5-1,ASSLEGPRDTGELF
TRBV2,ASSESLGGKPLGNQPQH
TRBV3-1,ASSRQTLGSPLH
TRBV4-1,ASGPPAGTQY